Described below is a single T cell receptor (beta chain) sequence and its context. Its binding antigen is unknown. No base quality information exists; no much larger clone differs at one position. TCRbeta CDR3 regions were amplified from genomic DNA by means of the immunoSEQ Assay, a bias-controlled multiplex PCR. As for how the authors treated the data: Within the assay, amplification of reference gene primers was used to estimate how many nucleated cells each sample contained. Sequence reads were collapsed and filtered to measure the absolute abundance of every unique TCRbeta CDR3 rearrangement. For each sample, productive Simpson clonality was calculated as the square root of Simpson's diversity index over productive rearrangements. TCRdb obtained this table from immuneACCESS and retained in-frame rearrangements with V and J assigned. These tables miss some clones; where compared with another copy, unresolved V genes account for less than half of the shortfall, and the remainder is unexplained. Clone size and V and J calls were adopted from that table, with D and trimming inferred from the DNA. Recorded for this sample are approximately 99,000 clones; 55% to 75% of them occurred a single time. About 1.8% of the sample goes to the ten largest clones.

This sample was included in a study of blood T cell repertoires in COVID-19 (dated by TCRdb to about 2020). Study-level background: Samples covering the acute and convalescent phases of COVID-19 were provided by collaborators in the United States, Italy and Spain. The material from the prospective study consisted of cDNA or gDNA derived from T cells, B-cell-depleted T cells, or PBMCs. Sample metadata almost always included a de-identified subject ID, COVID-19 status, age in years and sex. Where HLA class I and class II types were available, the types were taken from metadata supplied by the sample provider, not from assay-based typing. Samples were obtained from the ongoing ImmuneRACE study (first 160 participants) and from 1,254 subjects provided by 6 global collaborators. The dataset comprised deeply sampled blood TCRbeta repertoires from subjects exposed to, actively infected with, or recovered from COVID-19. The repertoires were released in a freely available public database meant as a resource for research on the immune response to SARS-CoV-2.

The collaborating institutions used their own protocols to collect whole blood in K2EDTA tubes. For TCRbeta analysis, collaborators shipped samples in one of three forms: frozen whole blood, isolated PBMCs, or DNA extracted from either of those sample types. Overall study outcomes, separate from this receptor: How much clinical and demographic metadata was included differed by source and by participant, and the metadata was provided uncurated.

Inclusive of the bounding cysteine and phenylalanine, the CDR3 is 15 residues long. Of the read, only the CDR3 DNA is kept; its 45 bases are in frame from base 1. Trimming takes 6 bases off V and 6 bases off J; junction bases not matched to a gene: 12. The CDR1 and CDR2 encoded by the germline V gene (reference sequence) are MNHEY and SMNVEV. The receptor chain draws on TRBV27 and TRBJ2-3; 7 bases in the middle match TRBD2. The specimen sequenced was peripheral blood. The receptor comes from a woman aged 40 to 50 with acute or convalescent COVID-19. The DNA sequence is TGTGCCAGCAGGGTGGGGGGGACCTTTAGGGATACGCAGTATTTT. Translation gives CASRVGGTFRDTQYF.